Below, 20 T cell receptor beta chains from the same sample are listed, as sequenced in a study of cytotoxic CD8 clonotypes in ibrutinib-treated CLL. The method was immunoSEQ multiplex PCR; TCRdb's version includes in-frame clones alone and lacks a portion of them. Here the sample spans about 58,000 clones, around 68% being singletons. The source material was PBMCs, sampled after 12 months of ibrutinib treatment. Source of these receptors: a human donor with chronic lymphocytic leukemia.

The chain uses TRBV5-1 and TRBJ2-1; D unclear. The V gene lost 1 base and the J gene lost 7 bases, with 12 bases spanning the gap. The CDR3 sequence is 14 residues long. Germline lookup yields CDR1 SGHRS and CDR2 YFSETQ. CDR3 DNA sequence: TGCGCCAGCAGCTTGCACGCTGGACCAAATGAGCAGTTCTTC. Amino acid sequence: CASSLHAGPNEQFF.

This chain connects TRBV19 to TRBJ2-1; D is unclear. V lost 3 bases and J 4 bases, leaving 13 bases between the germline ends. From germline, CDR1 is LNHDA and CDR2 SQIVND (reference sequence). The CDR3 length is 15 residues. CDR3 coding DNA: TGTGCCAGTAGTATCATGGCTAGTTCGTACAATGAGCAGTTCTTC. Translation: CASSIMASSYNEQFF.

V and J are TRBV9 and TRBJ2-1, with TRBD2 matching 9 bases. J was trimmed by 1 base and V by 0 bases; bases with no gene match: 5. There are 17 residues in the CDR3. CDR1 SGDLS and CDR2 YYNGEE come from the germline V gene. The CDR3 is CASSVAIAGGSYNEQFF. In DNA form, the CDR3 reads TGTGCCAGCAGCGTAGCTATCGCGGGAGGGTCCTACAATGAGCAGTTCTTC. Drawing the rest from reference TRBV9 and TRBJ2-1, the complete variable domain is DSGVTQTPKHLITATGQRVTLRCSPRSGDLSVYWYQQSLDQGLQFLIQYYNGEERAKGNILERFSAQQFPDLHSELNLSSLELGDSALYFCASSVAIAGGSYNEQFFGPGTRLTVL.

CDR3 loop: CASSVDRGHYEQYF. DNA for the CDR3: TGTGCCAGCAGTGTCGACAGGGGGCATTACGAGCAGTACTTC. The V call is TRBV2, the J call TRBJ2-5, with 10 bases aligning to TRBD1. The DNA end favors TRBJ2-7, so the J call may be wrong. The germline V gene has CDR1 SNHLY and CDR2 FYNNEI. This CDR3 has 14 residues.

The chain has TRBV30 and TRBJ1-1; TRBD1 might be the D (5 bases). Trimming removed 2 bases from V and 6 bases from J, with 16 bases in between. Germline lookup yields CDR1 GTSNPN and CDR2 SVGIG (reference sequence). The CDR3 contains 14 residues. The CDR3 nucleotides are TGTGCCTGGAGTCGCGGGGCGCGGATAGCTGAAGCTTTCTTT. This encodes CAWSRGARIAEAFF.

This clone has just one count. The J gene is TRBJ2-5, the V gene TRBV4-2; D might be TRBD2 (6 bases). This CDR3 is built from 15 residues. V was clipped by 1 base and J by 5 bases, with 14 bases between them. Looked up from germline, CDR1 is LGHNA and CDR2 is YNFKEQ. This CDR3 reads CASSQGLGREETQYF. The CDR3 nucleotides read TGTGCCAGCAGCCAAGGTCTGGGTCGGGAGGAGACCCAGTACTTC.

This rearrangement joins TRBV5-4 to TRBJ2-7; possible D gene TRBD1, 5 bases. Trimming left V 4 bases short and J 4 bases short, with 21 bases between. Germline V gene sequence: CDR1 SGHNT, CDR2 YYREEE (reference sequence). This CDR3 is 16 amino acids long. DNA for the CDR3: TGTGCCAGCAGCGCCCGTCCCCGGCAGGGCGGTTACGAGCAGTACTTC. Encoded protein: CASSARPRQGGYEQYF.

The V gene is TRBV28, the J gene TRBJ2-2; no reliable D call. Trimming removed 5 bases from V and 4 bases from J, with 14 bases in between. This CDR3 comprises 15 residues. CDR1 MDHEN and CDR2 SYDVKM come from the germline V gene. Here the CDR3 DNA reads TGTGCCAGCAGTCACCGGCTGCAATTCACCGGGGAGCTGTTTTTT. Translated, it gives CASSHRLQFTGELFF. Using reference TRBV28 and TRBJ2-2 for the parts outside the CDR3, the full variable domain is DVKVTQSSRYLVKRTGEKVFLECVQDMDHENMFWYRQDPGLGLRLIYFSYDVKMKEKGDIPEGYSVSREKKERFSLILESASTNQTSMYLCASSHRLQFTGELFFGEGSRLTVL.

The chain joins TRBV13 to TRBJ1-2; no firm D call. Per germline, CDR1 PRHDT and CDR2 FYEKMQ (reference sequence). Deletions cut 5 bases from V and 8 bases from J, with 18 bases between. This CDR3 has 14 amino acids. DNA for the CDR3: TGTGCCAGCAGCCCTCGGCGGTCTGAACGGGGCTACACCTTC. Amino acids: CASSPRRSERGYTF.

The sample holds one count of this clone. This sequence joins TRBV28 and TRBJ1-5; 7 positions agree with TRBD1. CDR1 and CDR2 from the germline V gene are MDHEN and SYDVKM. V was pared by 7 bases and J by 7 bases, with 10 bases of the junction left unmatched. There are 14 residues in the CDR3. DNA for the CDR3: TGTGCCAGCACCCCGACAGGGCCGGGGCAGCCCCAGCATTTT. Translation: CASTPTGPGQPQHF.

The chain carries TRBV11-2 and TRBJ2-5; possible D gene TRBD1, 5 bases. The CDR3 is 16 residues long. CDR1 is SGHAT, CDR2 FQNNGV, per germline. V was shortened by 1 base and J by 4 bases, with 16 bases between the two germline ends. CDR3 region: CASSLVSPTQGETQYF. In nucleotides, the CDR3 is TGTGCCAGCAGCTTAGTGTCTCCGACCCAGGGAGAGACCCAGTACTTC.

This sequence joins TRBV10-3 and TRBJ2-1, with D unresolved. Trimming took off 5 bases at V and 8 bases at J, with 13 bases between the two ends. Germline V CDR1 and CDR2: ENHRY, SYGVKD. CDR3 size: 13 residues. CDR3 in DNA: TGTGCCATCAGTCCTTTTGAGAACTATGAGCAGTTCTTC. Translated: CAISPFENYEQFF.

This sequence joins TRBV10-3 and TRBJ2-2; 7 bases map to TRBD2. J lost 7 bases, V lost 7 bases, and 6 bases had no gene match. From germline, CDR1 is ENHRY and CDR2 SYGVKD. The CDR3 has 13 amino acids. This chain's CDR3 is CAITGGDSGELFF. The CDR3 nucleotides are TGTGCCATCACGGGGGGAGATAGCGGGGAGCTGTTTTTT.

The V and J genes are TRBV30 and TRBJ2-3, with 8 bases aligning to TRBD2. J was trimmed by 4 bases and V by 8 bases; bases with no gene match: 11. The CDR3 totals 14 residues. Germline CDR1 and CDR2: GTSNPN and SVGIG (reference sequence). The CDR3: CASSSSGSADTQYF. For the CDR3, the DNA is TGTGCCAGCTCCAGCAGCGGGAGTGCAGATACGCAGTATTTT.

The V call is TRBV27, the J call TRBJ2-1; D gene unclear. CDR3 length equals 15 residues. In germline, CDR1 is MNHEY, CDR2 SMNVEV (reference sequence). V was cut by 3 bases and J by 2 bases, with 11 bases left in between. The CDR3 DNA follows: TGTGCCAGCAGTTTTCCTGGAGACCCCTACAATGAGCAGTTCTTC. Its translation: CASSFPGDPYNEQFF.

DNA of the CDR3: TGTGCCAGCAGTTCAGCGGGAGAGCTCACAGATACGCAGTATTTT. It codes for CASSSAGELTDTQYF. V is TRBV28 and J is TRBJ2-3; 8 bases match TRBD2. CDR3 length: 15 amino acids. V lost 4 bases to trimming and J lost 2 bases; unmatched junction nucleotides: 5. Germline-derived CDR1 and CDR2 are MDHEN and SYDVKM.

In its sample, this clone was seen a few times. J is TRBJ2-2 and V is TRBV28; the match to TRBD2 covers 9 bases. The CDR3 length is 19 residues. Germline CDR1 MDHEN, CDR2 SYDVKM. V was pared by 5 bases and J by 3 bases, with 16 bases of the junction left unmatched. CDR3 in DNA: TGTGCCAGCAGTACCCCCGGCGGAGTAGCGGGAGTAGACACCGGGGAGCTGTTTTTT. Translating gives CASSTPGGVAGVDTGELFF. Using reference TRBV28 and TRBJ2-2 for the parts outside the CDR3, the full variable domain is DVKVTQSSRYLVKRTGEKVFLECVQDMDHENMFWYRQDPGLGLRLIYFSYDVKMKEKGDIPEGYSVSREKKERFSLILESASTNQTSMYLCASSTPGGVAGVDTGELFFGEGSRLTVL.

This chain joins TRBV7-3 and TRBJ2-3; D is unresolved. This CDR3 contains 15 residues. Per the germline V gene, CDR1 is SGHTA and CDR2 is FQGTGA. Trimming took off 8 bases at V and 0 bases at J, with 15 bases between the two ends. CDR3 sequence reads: CASSVQRSSTDTQYF. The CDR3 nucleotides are TGTGCCAGCTCTGTTCAGCGTTCTAGCACAGATACGCAGTATTTT.

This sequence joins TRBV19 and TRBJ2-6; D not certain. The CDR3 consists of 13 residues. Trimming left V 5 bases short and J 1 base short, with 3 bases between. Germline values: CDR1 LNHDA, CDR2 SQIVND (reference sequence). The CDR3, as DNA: TGTGCCAGTAGTGGGTCTGGGGCCAACGTCCTGACTTTC. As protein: CASSGSGANVLTF.

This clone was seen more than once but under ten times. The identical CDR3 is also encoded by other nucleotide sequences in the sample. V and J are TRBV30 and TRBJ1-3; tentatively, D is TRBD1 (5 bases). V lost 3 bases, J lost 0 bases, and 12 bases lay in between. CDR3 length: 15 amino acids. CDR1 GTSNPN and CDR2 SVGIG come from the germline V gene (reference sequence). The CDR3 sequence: CAWSRDSGSGNTIYF. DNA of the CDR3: TGTGCCTGGAGCCGAGACAGTGGCTCTGGAAACACCATATATTTT.